In its sample, the clone carrying this T cell receptor beta chain was seen a few times. What it recognizes is unknown. The source of the sample is a study of beta chain features in type 1 diabetes. Whole-study context: Cell yields, age and gender were similar between patients and healthy donors.

As every portion of the isolated RNA was reverse transcribed, the sequencing read expressed TCRB transcripts. Method: immunoSEQ multiplex PCR; TCRdb's copy keeps in-frame clones and lacks some. The table includes hundreds of thousands of clones, roughly 13% detected once. Trimming stripped 0 bases from V and 7 bases from J, with 6 bases between. The CDR3 runs 11 residues. Per germline, CDR1 DFQATT and CDR2 SNEGSKA (reference sequence). Points from the study as a whole: People with Type 1 diabetes carried modestly yet significantly shorter TCRB CDR3s in all four CD4+ subsets.

Sample: naive CD4+ T cells from blood. The sequence was obtained from a man in his late teens or twenties with type 1 diabetes. The V gene is TRBV20-1, the J gene TRBJ1-2, with D unresolved. The CDR3 loop is CSAREMVGYTF. CDR3 bases: TGCAGTGCTAGAGAGATGGTTGGCTACACCTTC.